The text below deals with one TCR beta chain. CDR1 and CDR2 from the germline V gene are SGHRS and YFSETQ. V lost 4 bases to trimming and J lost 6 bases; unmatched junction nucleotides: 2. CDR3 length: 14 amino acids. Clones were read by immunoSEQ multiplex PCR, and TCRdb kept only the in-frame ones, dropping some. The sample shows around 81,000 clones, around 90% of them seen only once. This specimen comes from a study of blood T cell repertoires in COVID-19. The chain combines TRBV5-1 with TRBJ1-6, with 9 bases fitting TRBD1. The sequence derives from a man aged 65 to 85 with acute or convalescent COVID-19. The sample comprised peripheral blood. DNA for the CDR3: TGCGCCAGCAGCCCGGGACAGGGTAATTCACCCCTCCACTTT. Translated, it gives CASSPGQGNSPLHF.